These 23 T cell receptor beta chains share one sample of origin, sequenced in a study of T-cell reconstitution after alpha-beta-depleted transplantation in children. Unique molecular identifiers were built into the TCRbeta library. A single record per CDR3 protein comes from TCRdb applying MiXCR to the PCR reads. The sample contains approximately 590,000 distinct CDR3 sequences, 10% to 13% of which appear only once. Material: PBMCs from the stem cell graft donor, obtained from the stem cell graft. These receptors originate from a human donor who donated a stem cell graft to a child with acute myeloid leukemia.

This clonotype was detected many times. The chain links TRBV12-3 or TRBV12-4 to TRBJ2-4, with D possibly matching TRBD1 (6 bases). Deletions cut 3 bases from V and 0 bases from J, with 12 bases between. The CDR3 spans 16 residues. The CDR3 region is CASSFTGTLAKNIQYF. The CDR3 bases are TGTGCCAGCAGTTTTACTGGGACACTAGCCAAAAACATTCAGTACTTC.

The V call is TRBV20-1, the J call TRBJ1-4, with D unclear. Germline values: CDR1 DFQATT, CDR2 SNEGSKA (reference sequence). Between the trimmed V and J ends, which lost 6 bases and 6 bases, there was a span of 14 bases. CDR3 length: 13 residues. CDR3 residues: CSAPPGRDEKLFF. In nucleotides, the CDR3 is TGCAGTGCCCCCCCCGGGCGCGATGAAAAACTGTTTTTT.

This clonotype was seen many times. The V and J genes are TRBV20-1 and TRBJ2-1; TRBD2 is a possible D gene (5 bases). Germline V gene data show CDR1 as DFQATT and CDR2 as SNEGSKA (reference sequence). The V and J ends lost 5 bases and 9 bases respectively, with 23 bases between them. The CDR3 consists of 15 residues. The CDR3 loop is CSAQKEQIKRSEQFF. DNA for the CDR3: TGCAGTGCTCAAAAGGAGCAAATTAAGCGGAGTGAGCAGTTCTTC.

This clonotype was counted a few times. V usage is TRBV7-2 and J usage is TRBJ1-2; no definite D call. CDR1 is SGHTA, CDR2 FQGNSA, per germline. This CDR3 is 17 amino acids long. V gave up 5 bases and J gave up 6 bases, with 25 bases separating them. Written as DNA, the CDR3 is TGTGCCAGCAGCCTGGGAGATAGCACCCGCCAAAGTGATGGCTACACCTTC. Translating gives CASSLGDSTRQSDGYTF.

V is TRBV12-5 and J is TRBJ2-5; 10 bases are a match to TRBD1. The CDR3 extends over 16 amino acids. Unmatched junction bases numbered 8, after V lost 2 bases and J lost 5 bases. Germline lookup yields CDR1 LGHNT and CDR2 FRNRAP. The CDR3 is CASGLPPGQGSETQYF. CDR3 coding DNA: TGTGCTAGTGGTTTGCCCCCGGGACAGGGGTCGGAGACCCAGTACTTC.

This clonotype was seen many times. As DNA, the CDR3 is TGCAGTGCTCCTATGGGACTTCGATCTGGGGCCAACGTCCTGACTTTC. The encoded protein is CSAPMGLRSGANVLTF. This chain joins TRBV20-1 and TRBJ2-6; possibly TRBD2 for D (6 bases). The CDR3 sequence is 16 residues long. V was trimmed by 5 bases and J by 1 base, leaving 15 bases between them. Germline V lookup: CDR1 DFQATT, CDR2 SNEGSKA (reference sequence).

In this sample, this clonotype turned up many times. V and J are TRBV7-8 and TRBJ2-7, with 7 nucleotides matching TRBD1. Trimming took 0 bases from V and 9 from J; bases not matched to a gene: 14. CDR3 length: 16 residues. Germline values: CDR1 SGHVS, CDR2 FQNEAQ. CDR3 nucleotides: TGTGCCAGCAGCTTAGCGTCAGGAGAGGGGGCTGGGGGGCAGTACTTC. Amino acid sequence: CASSLASGEGAGGQYF. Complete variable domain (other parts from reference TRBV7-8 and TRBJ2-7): GAGVSQSPRYKVAKRGQDVALRCDPISGHVSLFWYQQALGQGPEFLTYFQNEAQLDKSGLPSDRFFAERPEGSVSTLKIQRTQQEDSAVYLCASSLASGEGAGGQYFGPGTRLTVT.

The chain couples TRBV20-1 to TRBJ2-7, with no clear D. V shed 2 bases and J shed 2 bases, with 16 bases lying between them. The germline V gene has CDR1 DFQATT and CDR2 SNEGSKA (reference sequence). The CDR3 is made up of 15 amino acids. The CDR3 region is CSARPSEKATYEQYF. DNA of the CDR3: TGCAGTGCTAGACCCTCGGAGAAGGCGACCTACGAGCAGTACTTC.

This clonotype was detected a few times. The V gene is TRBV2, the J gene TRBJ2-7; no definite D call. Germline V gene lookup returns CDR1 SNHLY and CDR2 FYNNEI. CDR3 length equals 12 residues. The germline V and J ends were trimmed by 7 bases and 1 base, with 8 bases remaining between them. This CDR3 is CASTQNSYEQYF. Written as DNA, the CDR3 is TGTGCCAGCACCCAAAATTCCTACGAGCAGTACTTC.

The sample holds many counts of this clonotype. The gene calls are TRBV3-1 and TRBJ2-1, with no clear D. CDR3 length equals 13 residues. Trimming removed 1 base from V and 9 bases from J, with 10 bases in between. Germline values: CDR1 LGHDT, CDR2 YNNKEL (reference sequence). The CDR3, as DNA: TGTGCCAGCAGCCAAGTTGATCGTCCTGAGCAGTTCTTC. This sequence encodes CASSQVDRPEQFF.

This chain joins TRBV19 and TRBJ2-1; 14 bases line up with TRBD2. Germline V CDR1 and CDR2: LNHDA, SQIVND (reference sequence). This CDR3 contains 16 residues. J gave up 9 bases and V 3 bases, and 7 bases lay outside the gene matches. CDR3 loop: CASSIPGLAGAGEQFF. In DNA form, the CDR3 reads TGTGCCAGTAGTATCCCGGGACTAGCGGGAGCAGGTGAGCAGTTCTTC.

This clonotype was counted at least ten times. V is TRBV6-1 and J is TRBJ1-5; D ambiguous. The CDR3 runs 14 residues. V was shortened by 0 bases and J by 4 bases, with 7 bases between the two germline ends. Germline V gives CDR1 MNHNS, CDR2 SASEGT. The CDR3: CASSEASRNQPQHF. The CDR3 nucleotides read TGTGCCAGCAGTGAAGCTTCGCGAAATCAGCCCCAGCATTTT.

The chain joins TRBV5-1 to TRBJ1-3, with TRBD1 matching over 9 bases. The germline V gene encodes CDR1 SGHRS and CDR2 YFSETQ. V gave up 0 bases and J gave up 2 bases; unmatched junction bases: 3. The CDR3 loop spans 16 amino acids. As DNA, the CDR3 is TGCGCCAGCAGCTTGGCCCGGACAGGGGCTGGAAACACCATATATTTT. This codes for CASSLARTGAGNTIYF.

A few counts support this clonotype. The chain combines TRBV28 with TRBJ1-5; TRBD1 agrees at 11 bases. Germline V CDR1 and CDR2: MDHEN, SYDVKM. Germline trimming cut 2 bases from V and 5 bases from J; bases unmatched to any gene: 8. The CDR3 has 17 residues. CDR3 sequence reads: CASSLVRTGGADQPQHF. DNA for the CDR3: TGTGCCAGCAGTTTAGTACGGACAGGGGGCGCAGATCAGCCCCAGCATTTT.

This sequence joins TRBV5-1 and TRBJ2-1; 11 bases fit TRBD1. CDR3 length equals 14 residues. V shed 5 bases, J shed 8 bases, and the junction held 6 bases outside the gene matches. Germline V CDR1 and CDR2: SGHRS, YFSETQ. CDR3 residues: CASSGQGAMDEQFF. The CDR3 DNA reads TGCGCCAGCAGTGGACAGGGGGCGATGGATGAGCAGTTCTTC.

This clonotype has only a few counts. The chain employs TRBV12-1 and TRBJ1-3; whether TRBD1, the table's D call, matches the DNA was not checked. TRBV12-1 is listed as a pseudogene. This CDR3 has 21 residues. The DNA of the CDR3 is TGTGCCAGCAGCTTTGTGGCCGAGGACAGGCTCCCTACGAACTCTGGAAACACCATATATTTT. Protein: CASSFVAEDRLPTNSGNTIYF.

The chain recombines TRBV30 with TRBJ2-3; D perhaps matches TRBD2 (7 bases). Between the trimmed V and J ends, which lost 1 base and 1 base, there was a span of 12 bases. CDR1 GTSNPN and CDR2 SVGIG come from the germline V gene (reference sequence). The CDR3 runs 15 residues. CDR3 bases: TGTGCCTGGAGTGCTAGGGGGGGCGGCACAGATACGCAGTATTTT. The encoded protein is CAWSARGGGTDTQYF.

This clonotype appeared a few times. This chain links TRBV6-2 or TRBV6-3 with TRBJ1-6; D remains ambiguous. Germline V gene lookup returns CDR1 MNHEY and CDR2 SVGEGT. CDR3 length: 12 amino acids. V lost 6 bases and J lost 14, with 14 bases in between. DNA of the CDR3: TGTGCCAGCAGCCCCCCACAGAGAACCCTCCACTTT. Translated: CASSPPQRTLHF.

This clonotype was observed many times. The CDR3, as DNA: TGTGCCAGCAGTTCCCCCGGGACTTCCCCACGCGAGCAGTTCTTC. Translating gives CASSSPGTSPREQFF. The chain links TRBV6-5 to TRBJ2-1, with D possibly being TRBD2 (6 bases). CDR3 length: 15 amino acids. Germline lookup yields CDR1 MNHEY and CDR2 SVGAGI. The V end lost 4 bases, the J end lost 10 bases, and 20 bases lay between the germline ends.

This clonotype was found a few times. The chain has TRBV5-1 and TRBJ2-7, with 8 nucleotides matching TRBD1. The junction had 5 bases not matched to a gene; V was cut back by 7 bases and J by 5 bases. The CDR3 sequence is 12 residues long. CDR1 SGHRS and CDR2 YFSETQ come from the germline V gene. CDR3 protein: CASSDRGHEQYF. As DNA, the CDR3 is TGCGCCAGCTCCGACAGGGGCCACGAGCAGTACTTC.

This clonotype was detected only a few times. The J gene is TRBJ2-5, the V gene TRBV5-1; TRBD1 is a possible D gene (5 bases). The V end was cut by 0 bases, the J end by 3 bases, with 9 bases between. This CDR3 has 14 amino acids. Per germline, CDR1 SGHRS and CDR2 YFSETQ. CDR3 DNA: TGCGCCAGCAGCTTGGTAGGGGCGGAAGAGACCCAGTACTTC. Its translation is CASSLVGAEETQYF.

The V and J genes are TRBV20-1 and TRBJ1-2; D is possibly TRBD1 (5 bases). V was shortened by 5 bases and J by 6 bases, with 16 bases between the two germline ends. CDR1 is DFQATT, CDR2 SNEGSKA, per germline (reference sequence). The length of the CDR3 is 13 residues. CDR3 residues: CSASPRLRDGYTF. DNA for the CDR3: TGCAGTGCTTCACCACGCCTCAGGGATGGCTACACCTTC.

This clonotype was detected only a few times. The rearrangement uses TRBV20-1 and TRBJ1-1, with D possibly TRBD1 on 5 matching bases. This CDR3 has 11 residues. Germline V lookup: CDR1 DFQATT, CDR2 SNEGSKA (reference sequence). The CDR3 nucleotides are TGCCTCCCGGGGGATCTCACTGAAGCTTTCTTT. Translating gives CLPGDLTEAFF.